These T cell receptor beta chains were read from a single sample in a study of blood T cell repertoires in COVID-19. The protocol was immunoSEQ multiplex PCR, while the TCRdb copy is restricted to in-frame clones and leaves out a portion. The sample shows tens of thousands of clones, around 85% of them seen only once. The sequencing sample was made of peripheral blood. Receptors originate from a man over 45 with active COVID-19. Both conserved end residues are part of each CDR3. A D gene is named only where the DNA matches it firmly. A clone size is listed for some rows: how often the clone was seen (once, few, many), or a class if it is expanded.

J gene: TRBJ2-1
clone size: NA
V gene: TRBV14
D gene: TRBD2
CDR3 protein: CASSQTSGGYNEQFF
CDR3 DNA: TGTGCCAGCAGCCAAACTAGCGGGGGTTACAATGAGCAGTTCTTC

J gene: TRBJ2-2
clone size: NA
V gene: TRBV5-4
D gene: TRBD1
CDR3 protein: CASSLPRQGIGAGELFF
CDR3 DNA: TGTGCCAGCAGCTTGCCAAGACAGGGAATCGGGGCCGGGGAGCTGTTTTTT

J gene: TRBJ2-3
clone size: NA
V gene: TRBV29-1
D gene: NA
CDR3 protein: CSVPADTQYF
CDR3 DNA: TGCAGCGTCCCTGCGGATACGCAGTATTTT

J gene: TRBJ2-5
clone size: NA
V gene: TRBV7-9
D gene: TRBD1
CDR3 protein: CASSGQGEETQYF
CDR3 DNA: TGTGCCAGCAGCGGCCAGGGGGAAGAGACCCAGTACTTC

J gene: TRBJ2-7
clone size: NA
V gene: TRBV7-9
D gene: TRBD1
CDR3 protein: CASRGQGPYEQYF
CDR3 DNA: TGTGCCAGCCGGGGACAGGGGCCCTACGAGCAGTACTTC

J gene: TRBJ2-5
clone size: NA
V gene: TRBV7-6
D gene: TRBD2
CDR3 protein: CASSSRAGARETQYF
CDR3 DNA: TGTGCCAGCAGCTCCAGAGCGGGGGCCCGGGAGACCCAGTACTTC

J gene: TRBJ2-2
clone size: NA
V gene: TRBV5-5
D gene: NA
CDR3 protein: CASSLGVNTGELFF
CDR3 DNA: TGTGCCAGCAGCTTAGGGGTGAACACCGGGGAGCTGTTTTTT

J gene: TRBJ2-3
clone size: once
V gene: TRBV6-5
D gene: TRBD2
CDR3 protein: CASSYGLAGGTDTQYF
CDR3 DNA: TGTGCCAGCAGTTACGGGCTAGCGGGGGGCACAGATACGCAGTATTTT

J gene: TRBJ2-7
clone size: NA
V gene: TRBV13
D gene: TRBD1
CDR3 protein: CASSLPGQGDNEQYF
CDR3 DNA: TGTGCCAGCAGCTTACCGGGACAGGGGGACAACGAGCAGTACTTC

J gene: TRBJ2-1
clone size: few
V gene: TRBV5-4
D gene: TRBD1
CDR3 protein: CASSLGRDRGGEQFF
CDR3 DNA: TGTGCCAGCAGCTTGGGCCGGGACAGGGGTGGTGAGCAGTTCTTC

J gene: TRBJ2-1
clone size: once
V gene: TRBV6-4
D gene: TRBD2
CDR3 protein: CASSDRAGVYNEQFF
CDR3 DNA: TGTGCCAGCAGTGACCGAGCGGGGGTCTACAATGAGCAGTTCTTC